The entry below describes one TCR beta chain. This table comes from immunoSEQ multiplex PCR, and its TCRdb copy is limited to in-frame clones, with some not included. Of 120,000 or so clones in the sample, 75% to 80% were seen once. These data are taken from a study of blood T cell repertoires in COVID-19. The CDR3 sequence is 16 residues long. The V gene lost 5 bases and the J gene lost 3 bases, with 18 bases spanning the gap. CDR1 SGHRS and CDR2 YFSETQ come from the germline V gene. V gene TRBV5-1 combines with J gene TRBJ1-5, with TRBD1 as a possible D gene (6 bases). The specimen sequenced was peripheral blood. The TCR was taken from an elderly woman with active or convalescent COVID-19. CDR3 protein: CASRPGQMDSNQPQHF. The CDR3 region has the DNA TGCGCCAGCAGACCTGGACAGATGGATTCCAATCAGCCCCAGCATTTT.